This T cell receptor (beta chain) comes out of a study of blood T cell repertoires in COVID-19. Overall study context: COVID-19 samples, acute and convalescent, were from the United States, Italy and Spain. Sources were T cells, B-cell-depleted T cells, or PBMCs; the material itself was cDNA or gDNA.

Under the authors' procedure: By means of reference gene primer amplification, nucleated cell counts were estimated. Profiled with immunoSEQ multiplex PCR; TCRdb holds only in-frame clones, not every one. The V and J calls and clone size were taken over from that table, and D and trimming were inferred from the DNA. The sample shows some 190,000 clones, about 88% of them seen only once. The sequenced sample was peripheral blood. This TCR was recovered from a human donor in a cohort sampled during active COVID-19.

The CDR3 DNA reads as TGTGCCAGCAGCCCCAGACTAGCGGGAGCATCCTACGAGCAGTACTTC. Translation: CASSPRLAGASYEQYF. The chain has TRBV7-6 and TRBJ2-7; 12 nucleotides align to TRBD2. The CDR3 length is 16 residues. Germline V gene data show CDR1 as SGHVS and CDR2 as FNYEAQ. V lost 5 bases, J lost 1 base, and 6 bases stayed unmatched.